The next 25 T cell receptor beta chains were all read from a single sample in a study of CDR3 diversity in severe acne. TCRdb used MiXCR to reprocess the PCR reads, holding one entry per CDR3 protein. There are 90,000 or so distinct CDR3 sequences in the sample; roughly half occur only once, and roughly 9.1% lies in the top ten. The sequencing sample was made of blood. The receptors derive from a male donor in good health, serving as a control.

The DNA of the CDR3 is TGTGCCAGCAGCGTAGGACTGGACGGGACGTACGAGCAGTACTTC. This gives the protein CASSVGLDGTYEQYF. The gene calls are TRBV9 and TRBJ2-7, with D perhaps TRBD1 or TRBD2 (5 bases each). Trimming stripped 0 bases from V and 4 bases from J, with 14 bases between. Germline V gives CDR1 SGDLS, CDR2 YYNGEE. The CDR3 length is 15 residues.

The rearrangement links TRBV20-1 to TRBJ1-2; 7 positions agree with TRBD1. Germline-derived CDR1 and CDR2 are DFQATT and SNEGSKA (reference sequence). The junction had 5 bases not matched to a gene; V was cut back by 3 bases and J by 4 bases. The CDR3 covers 13 residues. The DNA of the CDR3 is TGCAGTGCTAGGACAGGGTTGGGCTATGGCTACACCTTC. Encoded protein: CSARTGLGYGYTF.

By sample fraction, this clonotype is medium-sized. The V and J genes are TRBV5-5 and TRBJ1-5, with D perhaps matching TRBD1 (6 bases). Germline V lookup: CDR1 SGHKS, CDR2 YYEKEE (reference sequence). The CDR3 has 13 amino acids. V was clipped by 4 bases and J by 5 bases, with 10 bases between them. The DNA for the CDR3 is TGTGCCAGCAGCAGGGACACATATCAGCCCCAGCATTTT. The encoded protein is CASSRDTYQPQHF.

The sample holds a few counts of this clonotype. The chain links TRBV12-3 or TRBV12-4 to TRBJ1-2, with D perhaps TRBD1 (6 bases). There are 15 residues in the CDR3. The ends were cut back, 7 bases at V and 7 bases at J, with 22 bases in the middle. DNA of the CDR3: TGTGCCAGCACCTCACGGGCAGGGGTTTTTGGTGGCTACACCTTC. This codes for CASTSRAGVFGGYTF.

J is TRBJ2-7 and V is TRBV28, with D possibly matching TRBD1 (6 bases). The CDR3 runs 15 residues. Looked up from germline, CDR1 is MDHEN and CDR2 is SYDVKM. V shed 2 bases and J shed 5 bases, with 16 bases lying between them. CDR3 nucleotide sequence: TGTGCCAGCAGTTTACCCCTCGGACAGACTGACGAGCAGTACTTC. This gives the protein CASSLPLGQTDEQYF.

The V call is TRBV20-1, the J call TRBJ1-2; 8 bases are shared with TRBD1. CDR3 length: 14 residues. After removal of 3 bases from V and 1 base from J, the junction contained 4 bases not matched to a gene. The germline V gene encodes CDR1 DFQATT and CDR2 SNEGSKA (reference sequence). The DNA for the CDR3 is TGCAGTGCTAGCGGGACAGGTGATAACTATGGCTACACCTTC. Encoded protein: CSASGTGDNYGYTF.

The rearrangement joins TRBV12-3 or TRBV12-4 to TRBJ1-6; tentatively, D is TRBD1 (5 bases). This CDR3 region has 15 residues. The V end lost 6 bases, the J end lost 8 bases, and 17 bases lay between the germline ends. The CDR3 DNA follows: TGTGCCAGCAGCGACCGTAGGGGAATCTATTCACCCCTCCACTTT. Translating it yields CASSDRRGIYSPLHF.

V is TRBV7-9 and J is TRBJ2-7, with 13 bases identical to TRBD2. CDR3 length equals 16 residues. CDR1 is SEHNR, CDR2 FQNEAQ, per germline (reference sequence). The trim removed 5 bases at V and 6 bases at J, leaving 10 bases unmatched. CDR3 in amino acids: CASSLWGTSGNLEQYF. In DNA, the CDR3 is TGTGCCAGCAGCCTATGGGGGACTAGCGGGAATCTCGAGCAGTACTTC.

Details on this clonotype: Possible read error: a much larger clone is one base away. It is likely a read error, because the conserved phenylalanine at the end of the CDR3 is missing. The rearrangement links TRBV29-1 to TRBJ2-7; D is unclear. The CDR3 extends over 11 amino acids. Germline V gene data show CDR1 as SQVTM and CDR2 as ANQGSEA. V lost 0 bases, J lost 4 bases, and 4 bases lay in between. CDR3 region: CSVEDSYEQYL. CDR3 sequence (DNA): TGCAGCGTTGAAGACAGTTACGAGCAGTACCTC.

The sample holds many counts of this clonotype. This chain uses TRBV6-5 with TRBJ2-1, with 12 bases that match TRBD2. The CDR3 consists of 14 residues. In germline, CDR1 is MNHEY, CDR2 SVGAGI. V shed 7 bases and J 7 bases; nucleotides not matched to a gene: 5. The CDR3 DNA reads as TGTGCCAGCACCCTAGCGGGGGGGCCTAATGAGCAGTTCTTC. Residues: CASTLAGGPNEQFF.

V and J are TRBV9 and TRBJ2-7; D is perhaps TRBD1 or TRBD2 (5 bases each). Looked up from germline, CDR1 is SGDLS and CDR2 is YYNGEE. The CDR3 runs 14 residues. V gave up 4 bases and J gave up 0 bases, with 11 bases separating them. CDR3 coding DNA: TGTGCCAGCAGCCTGGGGGAGAGCTCCTACGAGCAGTACTTC. It encodes CASSLGESSYEQYF. Looking up the rest from reference TRBV9 and TRBJ2-7 gives the full variable domain: DSGVTQTPKHLITATGQRVTLRCSPRSGDLSVYWYQQSLDQGLQFLIQYYNGEERAKGNILERFSAQQFPDLHSELNLSSLELGDSALYFCASSLGESSYEQYFGPGTRLTVT.

This clonotype appeared many times. This rearrangement joins TRBV25-1 to TRBJ1-6; unclear D gene. Germline V lookup: CDR1 MGHDK, CDR2 SYGVNS. V lost 5 bases, J lost 8 bases, and 7 bases lay in between. The CDR3 loop spans 12 amino acids. The CDR3 DNA follows: TGTGCCAGCAGTCGGTTGCATTCACCCCTCCACTTT. It codes for CASSRLHSPLHF.

This clonotype was seen a few times. Germline and junction disagree at one end, which may indicate a read error. In DNA form, the CDR3 reads TGTGCTAGCAGCCGGGAGGGGGTCGGCGAGCAGTACTTC. Residues: CASSREGVGEQYF. This chain joins TRBV7-7 and TRBJ2-7, with TRBD2 matching over 8 bases. Germline lookup yields CDR1 SSHAT and CDR2 FNYEAQ (reference sequence). CDR3 length: 13 residues.

The V call is TRBV14, the J call TRBJ2-7, with D perhaps matching TRBD1 (5 bases). Germline CDR1 SGHDN, CDR2 FVKESK. With 4 bases removed from V and 0 bases from J, the gap between germline ends came to 19 bases. The CDR3 runs to 17 residues. The CDR3 DNA sequence: TGTGCCAGCAGCCCTTCTGCCATGGACATTGGCTCCTACGAGCAGTACTTC. Protein product: CASSPSAMDIGSYEQYF.

This clonotype has only a few counts. The V gene is TRBV24-1, the J gene TRBJ2-2; no clear D. Per the germline V gene, CDR1 is KGHDR and CDR2 is SFDVKD. CDR3 length: 11 residues. Trimming cost V 9 bases and J 5 bases, with 6 bases left between them. Here the CDR3 DNA reads TGTGCCACCGGTCAAACCGGGGAGCTGTTTTTT. Protein product: CATGQTGELFF.

As regards this clonotype: With a much larger clone just one base away, this may be a read error. The rearrangement links TRBV25-1 to TRBJ2-7, with D unresolved. Trimming shortened V by 5 bases and J by 8 bases, and 19 bases separated the two germline ends. From germline, CDR1 is MGHDK and CDR2 SYGVNS. This CDR3 comprises 14 residues. CDR3 bases: TGTGCCAGCAGTCATCCAGTTGCGCCCTGCCAGCAGTACTTC. Its translation is CASSHPVAPCQQYF.

This clonotype was counted ten times or more. V gene TRBV4-1 combines with J gene TRBJ2-7; TRBD2 matches at 10 bases. Germline V gives CDR1 MGHRA, CDR2 YSYEKL. The CDR3 is 16 amino acids. V was clipped by 0 bases and J by 6 bases; unmatched bases: 8. The CDR3, as DNA: TGCGCCAGCAGCCAAGATATTCGGACTAGCGGTGTCGAGCAGTACTTC. Translation: CASSQDIRTSGVEQYF.

Regarding this clonotype: The limits of the CDR3 on the DNA are not certain, so only TCRdb's listed CDR3 is given. V is TRBV6-6 and J is TRBJ2-2; the table gives TRBD1 as D, unverified against the DNA. Germline lookup yields CDR1 MNHNY and CDR2 SVGAGI (reference sequence). The CDR3 is 20 residues long, ends included. The CDR3 sequence is CASSYSSSGANVLTFGELFF.

The chain links TRBV6-5 to TRBJ1-4; TRBD1 matches at 7 bases. Per the germline V gene, CDR1 is MNHEY and CDR2 is SVGAGI. Trimming took 2 bases from V and 3 from J; bases not matched to a gene: 6. There are 16 residues in the CDR3. CDR3: CASSYGAGGANEKLFF. The CDR3 DNA is TGTGCCAGCAGTTACGGGGCAGGGGGGGCTAATGAAAAACTGTTTTTT.

This clonotype was seen repeatedly, ten times or more. The rearrangement uses TRBV30 and TRBJ1-2; TRBD1 might be the D (5 bases). Trimming pared 8 bases from V and 5 bases from J, leaving 15 bases between. The CDR3 runs 12 residues. Germline-derived CDR1 and CDR2 are GTSNPN and SVGIG (reference sequence). The CDR3: CAGPGQRYGYTF. DNA of the CDR3: TGTGCCGGCCCAGGGCAGCGGTATGGCTACACCTTC.

Note on this clonotype: One end of the junction is discordant with germline, which a read error may explain. The V call is TRBV9, the J call TRBJ2-2; 7 bases agree with TRBD2. The CDR3 consists of 16 residues. CDR1 is SGDLS, CDR2 YYNGEE, per germline. CDR3 coding DNA: TGTGCCAGCAGCGTGTGGGACTATTCGAACACCGGGGAGCTGTCTTGG. It specifies CASSVWDYSNTGELSW.

J is TRBJ2-7 and V is TRBV7-9; tentatively, D is TRBD1 (7 bases). Germline V lookup: CDR1 SEHNR, CDR2 FQNEAQ (reference sequence). The CDR3 runs to 14 residues. V lost 5 bases, J lost 3 bases, and 14 bases lay in between. The CDR3 bases are TGTGCCAGCAGCCCTGCCCAGGGGGGCTACGAGCAGTACTTC. Amino acids: CASSPAQGGYEQYF. The full variable domain, completed using reference TRBV7-9 and TRBJ2-7, is DTGVSQNPRHKITKRGQNVTFRCDPISEHNRLYWYRQTLGQGPEFLTYFQNEAQLEKSRLLSDRFSAERPKGSFSTLEIQRTEQGDSAMYLCASSPAQGGYEQYFGPGTRLTVT.

This clonotype was recorded once. The V call is TRBV24-1, the J call TRBJ1-2, with TRBD1 matching over 7 bases. Unmatched junction bases numbered 8, after V lost 3 bases and J lost 5 bases. From germline, CDR1 is KGHDR and CDR2 SFDVKD. This CDR3 spans 15 amino acids. The CDR3 is CATSDQGDSLYGYTF. The CDR3 nucleotides are TGTGCCACCAGTGATCAGGGGGACAGCCTATATGGCTACACCTTC.

The chain recombines TRBV19 with TRBJ2-7; no reliable D call. The CDR3 runs to 13 residues. Deletions cut 7 bases from V and 1 base from J, with 11 bases between. Germline V lookup: CDR1 LNHDA, CDR2 SQIVND (reference sequence). The CDR3 DNA sequence: TGTGCCAGTACTCCAGGTCAGTCCTACGAGCAGTACTTC. Amino acid sequence: CASTPGQSYEQYF.

This clonotype has a single count. J is TRBJ2-5 and V is TRBV6-5, with D perhaps TRBD1 or TRBD2 (5 bases each). V dropped 7 bases and J dropped 2 bases, with 11 bases sitting between them. Germline values: CDR1 MNHEY, CDR2 SVGAGI. The CDR3 has 13 amino acids. The chain's CDR3 is CASTDEGQETQYF. The CDR3 DNA reads TGTGCCAGCACCGACGAGGGGCAAGAGACCCAGTACTTC.